This T cell receptor (beta chain) was recorded in a study of T-cell reconstitution after alpha-beta-depleted transplantation in children. To note about this clonotype: Given a much more abundant clone one base away, this may be a read error.

Unique molecular identifiers were built into the TCRbeta library. TCRdb called the PCR reads again in MiXCR, with one record for every CDR3 protein. Of 600,000 to 700,000 distinct CDR3 sequences in the sample, around 16% were seen once. This CDR3 has 12 amino acids. CDR1 is SQVTM and CDR2 is ANQGSEA in the germline V gene. The V and J genes are TRBV29-1 and TRBJ2-5, with TRBD1 matching 7 bases. This receptor was taken from a human donor who donated a stem cell graft to a child with acute myeloid leukemia. The sample in question was PBMCs from the stem cell graft donor, obtained from the stem cell graft. Written as DNA, the CDR3 is TGCAGCGCCTCGGGACAGCAAGAGACCCAGGACTTC. Residues: CSASGQQETQDF. The entire variable domain, with the rest obtained from reference TRBV29-1 and TRBJ2-5, is as follows: SAVISQKPSRDICQRGTSLTIQCQVDSQVTMMFWYRQQPGQSLTLIATANQGSEATYESGFVIDKFPISRPNLTFSTLTVSNMSPEDSSIYLCSASGQQETQDFGPGTRLLVL.